This T cell receptor beta chain emerged from a study of T cells expressing NK-cell markers. For the study at large: TCR beta repertoires came from sorted CD3+CD56+NKG2C+, CD3+CD56+NKG2C- and CD3+CD56-NKG2C+ T cells.

TCRdb reprocessed the 5' RACE reads, with one entry per CDR3 protein and no DNA. The sample yields 550,000 to 600,000 distinct CDR3 sequences, of which the top ten take up about 3.6%. Germline V gene lookup returns CDR1 SQVTM and CDR2 ANQGSEA. The CDR3 has 15 amino acids. V and J are TRBV29-1 and TRBJ2-1; as DNA is missing, the TRBD1 call by TCRdb cannot be tested. The sample was blood T cells: a sorted CD56 or NKG2C T cell subset, CD4+ or CD8+ T cells, or bulk PBMC T cells (not recorded which). This TCR was sampled from a man aged 18 to 29 in good health. The CDR3 region is CSVPSWDRPLGEQFF.